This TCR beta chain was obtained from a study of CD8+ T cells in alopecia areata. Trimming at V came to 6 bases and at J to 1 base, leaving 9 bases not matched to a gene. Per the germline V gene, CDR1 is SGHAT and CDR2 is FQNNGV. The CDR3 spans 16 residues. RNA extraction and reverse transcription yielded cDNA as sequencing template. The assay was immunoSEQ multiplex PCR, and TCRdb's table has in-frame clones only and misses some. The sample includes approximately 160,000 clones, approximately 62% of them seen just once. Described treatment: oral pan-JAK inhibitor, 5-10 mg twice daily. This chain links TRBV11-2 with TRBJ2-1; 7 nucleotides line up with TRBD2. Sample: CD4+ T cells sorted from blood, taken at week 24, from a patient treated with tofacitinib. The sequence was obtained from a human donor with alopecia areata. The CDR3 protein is CASRGLTTPSYNEQFF. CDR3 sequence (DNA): TGTGCCAGCAGGGGACTAACGACTCCATCCTACAATGAGCAGTTCTTC.